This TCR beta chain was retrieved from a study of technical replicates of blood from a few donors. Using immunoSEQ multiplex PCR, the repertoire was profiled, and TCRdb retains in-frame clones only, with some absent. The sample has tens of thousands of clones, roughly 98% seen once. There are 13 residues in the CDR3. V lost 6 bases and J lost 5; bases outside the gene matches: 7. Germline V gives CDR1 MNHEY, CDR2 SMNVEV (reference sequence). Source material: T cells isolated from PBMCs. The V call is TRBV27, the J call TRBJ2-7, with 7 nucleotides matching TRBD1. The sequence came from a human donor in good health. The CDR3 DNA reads TGTGCCAGCAGCCGACAGGGTGCCAACGAGCAGTACTTC. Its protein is CASSRQGANEQYF.